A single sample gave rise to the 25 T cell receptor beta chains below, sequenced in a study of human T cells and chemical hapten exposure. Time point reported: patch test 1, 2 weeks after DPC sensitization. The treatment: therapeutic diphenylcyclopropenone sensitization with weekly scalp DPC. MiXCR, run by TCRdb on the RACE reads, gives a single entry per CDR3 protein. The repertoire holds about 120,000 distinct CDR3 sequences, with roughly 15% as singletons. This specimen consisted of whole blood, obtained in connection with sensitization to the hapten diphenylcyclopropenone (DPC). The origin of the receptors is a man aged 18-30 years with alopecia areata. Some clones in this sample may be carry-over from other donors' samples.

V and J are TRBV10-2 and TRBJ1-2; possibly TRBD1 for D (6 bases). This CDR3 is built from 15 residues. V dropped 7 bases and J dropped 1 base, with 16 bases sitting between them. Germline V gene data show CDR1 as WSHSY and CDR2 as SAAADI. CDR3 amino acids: CASNPPTGINYGYTF. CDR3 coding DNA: TGCGCCAGCAATCCACCGACAGGTATTAACTATGGCTACACCTTC.

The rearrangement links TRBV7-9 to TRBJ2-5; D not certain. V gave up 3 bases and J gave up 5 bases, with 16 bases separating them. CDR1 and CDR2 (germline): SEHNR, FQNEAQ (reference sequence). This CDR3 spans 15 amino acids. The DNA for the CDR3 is TGTGCCAGCAGCTTGAGTGGGGAAGGGTTGGAGACCCAGTACTTC. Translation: CASSLSGEGLETQYF.

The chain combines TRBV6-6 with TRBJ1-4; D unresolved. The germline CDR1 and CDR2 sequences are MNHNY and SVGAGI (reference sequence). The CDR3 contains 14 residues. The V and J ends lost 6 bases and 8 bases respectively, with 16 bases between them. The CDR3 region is CASRRRSKGEKLFF. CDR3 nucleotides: TGTGCCAGCAGGAGGAGGTCAAAAGGGGAAAAACTGTTTTTT.

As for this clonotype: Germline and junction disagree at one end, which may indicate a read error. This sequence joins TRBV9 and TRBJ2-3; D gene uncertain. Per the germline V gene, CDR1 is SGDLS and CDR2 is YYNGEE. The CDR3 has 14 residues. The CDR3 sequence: CASSVGLATETQYF. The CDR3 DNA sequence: TGTGCCAGCAGCGTAGGGTTAGCCACAGAAACGCAGTATTTT.

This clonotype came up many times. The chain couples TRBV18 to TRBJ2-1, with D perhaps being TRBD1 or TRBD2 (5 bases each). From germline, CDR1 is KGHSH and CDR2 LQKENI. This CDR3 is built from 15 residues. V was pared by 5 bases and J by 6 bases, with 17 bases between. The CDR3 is CASSGFPSGGNEQFF. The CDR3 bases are TGTGCCAGCTCAGGATTCCCTTCTGGGGGCAATGAGCAGTTCTTC.

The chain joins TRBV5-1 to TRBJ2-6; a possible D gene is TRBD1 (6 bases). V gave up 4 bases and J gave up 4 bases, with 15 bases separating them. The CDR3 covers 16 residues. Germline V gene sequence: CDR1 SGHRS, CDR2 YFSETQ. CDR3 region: CASSMIQGAGANVLTF. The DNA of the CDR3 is TGCGCCAGCAGCATGATACAGGGTGCGGGGGCCAACGTCCTGACTTTC.

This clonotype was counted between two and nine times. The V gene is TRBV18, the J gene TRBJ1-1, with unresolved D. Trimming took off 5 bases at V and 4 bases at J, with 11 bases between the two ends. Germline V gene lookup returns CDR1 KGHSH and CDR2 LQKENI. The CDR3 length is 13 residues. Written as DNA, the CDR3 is TGTGCCAGCTCAAAGGTAATTCGCACTGAAGCTTTCTTT. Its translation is CASSKVIRTEAFF.

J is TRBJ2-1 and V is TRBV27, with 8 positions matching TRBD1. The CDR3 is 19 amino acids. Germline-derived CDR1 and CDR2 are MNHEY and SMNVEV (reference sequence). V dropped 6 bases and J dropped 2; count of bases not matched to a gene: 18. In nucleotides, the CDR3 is TGTGCCAGCAGAATCATTCTACCTCGACAGGGGAGGACCTACAATGAGCAGTTCTTC. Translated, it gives CASRIILPRQGRTYNEQFF.

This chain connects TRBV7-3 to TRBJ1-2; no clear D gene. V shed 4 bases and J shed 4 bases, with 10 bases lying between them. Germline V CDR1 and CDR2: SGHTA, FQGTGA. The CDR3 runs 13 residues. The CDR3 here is CASSSMNGYGYTF. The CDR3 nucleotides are TGTGCCAGCAGCTCCATGAACGGCTATGGCTACACCTTC.

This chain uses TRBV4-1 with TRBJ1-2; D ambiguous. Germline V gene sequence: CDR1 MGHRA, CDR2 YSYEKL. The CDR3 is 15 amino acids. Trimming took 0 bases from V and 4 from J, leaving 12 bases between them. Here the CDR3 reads CASSQDAGIRYGYTF. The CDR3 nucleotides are TGCGCCAGCAGCCAAGATGCGGGGATCCGCTATGGCTACACCTTC.

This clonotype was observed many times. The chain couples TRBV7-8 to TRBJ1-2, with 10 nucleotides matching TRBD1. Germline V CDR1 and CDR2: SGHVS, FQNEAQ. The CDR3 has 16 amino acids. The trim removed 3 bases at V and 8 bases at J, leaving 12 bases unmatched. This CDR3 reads CASSLPPGQGSRGYTF. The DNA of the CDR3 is TGTGCCAGCAGCTTGCCGCCGGGACAGGGGTCGCGAGGCTACACCTTC.

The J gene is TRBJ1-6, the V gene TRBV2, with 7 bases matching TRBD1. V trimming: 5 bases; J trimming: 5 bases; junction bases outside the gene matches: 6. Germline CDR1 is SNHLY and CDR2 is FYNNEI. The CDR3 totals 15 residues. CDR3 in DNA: TGTGCCAGCAGTCTAGAGGGGGCAGATAATTCACCCCTCCACTTT. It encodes CASSLEGADNSPLHF.

CDR3 loop: CASSQAGWDEQFF. The CDR3 DNA reads as TGTGCCAGCAGCCAAGCAGGGTGGGATGAGCAGTTCTTC. The chain carries TRBV3-1 and TRBJ2-1; tentative D call: TRBD1 (5 bases). From germline, CDR1 is LGHDT and CDR2 YNNKEL (reference sequence). The CDR3 runs 13 residues. V lost 1 base, J lost 8 bases, and 9 bases lay in between.

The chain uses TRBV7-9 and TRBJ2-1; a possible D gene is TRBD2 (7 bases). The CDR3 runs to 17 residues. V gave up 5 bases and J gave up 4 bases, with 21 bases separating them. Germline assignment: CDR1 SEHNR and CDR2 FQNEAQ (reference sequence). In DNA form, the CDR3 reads TGTGCCAGCAGCCTGCTTGCGGGGCGGGGGCGATACAATGAGCAGTTCTTC. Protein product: CASSLLAGRGRYNEQFF.

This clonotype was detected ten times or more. CDR3 region: CATSSEGLAGGRNLNIQYF. The DNA of the CDR3 is TGTGCCACCAGCAGTGAGGGACTAGCGGGGGGCCGAAACTTAAACATTCAGTACTTC. The gene calls are TRBV15 and TRBJ2-4, with 15 nucleotides matching TRBD2. V was pared by 3 bases and J by 6 bases, with 12 bases of the junction left unmatched. CDR1 and CDR2 (germline): LNHNV, YYDKDF (reference sequence). The CDR3 runs 19 residues.

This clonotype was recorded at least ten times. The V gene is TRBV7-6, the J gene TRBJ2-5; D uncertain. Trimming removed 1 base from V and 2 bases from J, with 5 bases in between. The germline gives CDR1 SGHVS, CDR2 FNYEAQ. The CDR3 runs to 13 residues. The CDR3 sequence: CASSLGVQETQYF. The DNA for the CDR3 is TGTGCCAGCAGCTTAGGGGTACAAGAGACCCAGTACTTC. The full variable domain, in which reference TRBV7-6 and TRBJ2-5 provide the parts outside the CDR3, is GAGVSQSPRYKVTKRGQDVALRCDPISGHVSLYWYRQALGQGPEFLTYFNYEAQQDKSGLPNDRFSAERPEGSISTLTIQRTEQRDSAMYRCASSLGVQETQYFGPGTRLLVL.

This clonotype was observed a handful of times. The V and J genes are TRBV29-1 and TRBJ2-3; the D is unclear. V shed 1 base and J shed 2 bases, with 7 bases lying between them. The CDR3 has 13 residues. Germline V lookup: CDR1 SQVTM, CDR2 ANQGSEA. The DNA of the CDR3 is TGCAGCGTTGAAGGGCGGAACACAGATACGCAGTATTTT. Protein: CSVEGRNTDTQYF.

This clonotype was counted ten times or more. The DNA for the CDR3 is TGTGCCAGCAGCCAGACAGGGCTTGAAGCTTTCTTT. Its translation: CASSQTGLEAFF. The chain is built from TRBV7-9 and TRBJ1-1; 7 bases are shared with TRBD1. V was clipped by 5 bases and J by 7 bases; unmatched bases: 4. This CDR3 has 12 residues. Germline V gene lookup returns CDR1 SEHNR and CDR2 FQNEAQ (reference sequence).

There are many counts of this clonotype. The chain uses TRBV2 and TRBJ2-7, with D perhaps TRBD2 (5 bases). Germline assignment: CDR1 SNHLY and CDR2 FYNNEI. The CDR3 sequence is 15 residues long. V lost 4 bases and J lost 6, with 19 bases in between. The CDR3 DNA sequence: TGTGCCAGCAGTGCGCTCTCCCGTATCGGAGGCGAGCAGTACGTC. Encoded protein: CASSALSRIGGEQYV.

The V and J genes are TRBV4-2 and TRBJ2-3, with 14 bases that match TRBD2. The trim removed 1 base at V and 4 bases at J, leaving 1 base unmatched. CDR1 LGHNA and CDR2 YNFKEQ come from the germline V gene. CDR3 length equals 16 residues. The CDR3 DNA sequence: TGTGCCAGCAGCCAAGGACTAGCGGGGGGGCCAGATACGCAGTATTTT. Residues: CASSQGLAGGPDTQYF.

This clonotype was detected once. The CDR3 DNA reads TGTGCCAGCAGCCAAGATATTCGGTTAACTGAAGCTTTCTTT. It translates to CASSQDIRLTEAFF. This chain connects TRBV3-1 to TRBJ1-1; D ambiguous. Trimming took 0 bases from V and 5 from J, leaving 10 bases between them. Germline assignment: CDR1 LGHDT and CDR2 YNNKEL (reference sequence). The CDR3 is 14 amino acids.

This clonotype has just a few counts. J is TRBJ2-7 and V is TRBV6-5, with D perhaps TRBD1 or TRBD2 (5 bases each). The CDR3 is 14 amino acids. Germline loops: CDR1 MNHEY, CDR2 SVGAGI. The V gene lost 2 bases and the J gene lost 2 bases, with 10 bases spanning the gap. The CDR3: CASSYNRGAYEQYF. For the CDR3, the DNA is TGTGCCAGCAGTTACAACAGAGGGGCCTACGAGCAGTACTTC.

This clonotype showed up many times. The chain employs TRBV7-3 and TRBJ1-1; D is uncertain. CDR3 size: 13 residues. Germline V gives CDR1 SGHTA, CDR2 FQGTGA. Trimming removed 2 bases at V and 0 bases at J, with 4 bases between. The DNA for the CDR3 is TGTGCCAGCAGCTTACCCGTGAACACTGAAGCTTTCTTT. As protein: CASSLPVNTEAFF.

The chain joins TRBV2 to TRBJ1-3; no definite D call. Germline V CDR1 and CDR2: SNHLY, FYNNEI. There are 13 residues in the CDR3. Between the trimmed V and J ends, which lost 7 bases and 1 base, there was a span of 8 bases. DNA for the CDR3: TGTGCCAGCACCGAGGGTTCTGGAAACACCATATATTTT. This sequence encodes CASTEGSGNTIYF.

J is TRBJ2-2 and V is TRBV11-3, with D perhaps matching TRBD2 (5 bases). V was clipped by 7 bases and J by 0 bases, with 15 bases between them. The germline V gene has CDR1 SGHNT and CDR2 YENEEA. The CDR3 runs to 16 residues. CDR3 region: CASTTGFGPNTGELFF. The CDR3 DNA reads TGTGCCAGCACCACGGGGTTTGGTCCGAACACCGGGGAGCTGTTTTTT. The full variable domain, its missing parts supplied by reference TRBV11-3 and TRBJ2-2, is EAGVVQSPRYKIIEKKQPVAFWCNPISGHNTLYWYLQNLGQGPELLIRYENEEAVDDSQLPKDRFSAERLKGVDSTLKIQPAELGDSAVYLCASTTGFGPNTGELFFGEGSRLTVL.